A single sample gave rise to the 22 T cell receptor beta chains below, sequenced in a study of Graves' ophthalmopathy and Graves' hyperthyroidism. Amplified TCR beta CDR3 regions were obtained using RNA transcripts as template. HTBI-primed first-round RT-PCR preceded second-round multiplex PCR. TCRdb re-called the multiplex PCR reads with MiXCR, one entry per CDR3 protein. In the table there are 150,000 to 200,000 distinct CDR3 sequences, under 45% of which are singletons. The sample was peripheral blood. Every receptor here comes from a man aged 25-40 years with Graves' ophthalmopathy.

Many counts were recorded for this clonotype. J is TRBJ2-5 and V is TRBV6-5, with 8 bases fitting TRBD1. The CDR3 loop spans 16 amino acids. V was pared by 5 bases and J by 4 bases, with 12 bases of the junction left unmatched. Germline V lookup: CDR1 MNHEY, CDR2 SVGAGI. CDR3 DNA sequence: TGTGCCAGCAGTACTGACAGGGGCTCCACCCGAGAGACCCAGTACTTC. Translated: CASSTDRGSTRETQYF.

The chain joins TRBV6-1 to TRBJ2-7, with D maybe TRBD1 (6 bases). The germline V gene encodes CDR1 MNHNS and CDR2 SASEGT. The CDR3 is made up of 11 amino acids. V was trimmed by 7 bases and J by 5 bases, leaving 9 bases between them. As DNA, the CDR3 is TGTGCCAGCACCGCAGGGGACGAGCAGTACTTC. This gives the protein CASTAGDEQYF.

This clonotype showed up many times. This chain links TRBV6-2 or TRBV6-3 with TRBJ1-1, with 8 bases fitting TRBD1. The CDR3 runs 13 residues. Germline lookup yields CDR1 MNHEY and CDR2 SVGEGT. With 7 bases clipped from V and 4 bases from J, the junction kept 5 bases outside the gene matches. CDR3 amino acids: CASKDRVATEAFF. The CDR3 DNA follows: TGTGCCAGCAAGGACAGGGTTGCCACTGAAGCTTTCTTT.

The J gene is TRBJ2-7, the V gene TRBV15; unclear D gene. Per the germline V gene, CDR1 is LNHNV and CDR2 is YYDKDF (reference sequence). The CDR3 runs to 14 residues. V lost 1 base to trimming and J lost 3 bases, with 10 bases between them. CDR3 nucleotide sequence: TGTGCCACCAGCAGAGTACCAGCTAGCTACGAGCAGTACTTC. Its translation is CATSRVPASYEQYF.

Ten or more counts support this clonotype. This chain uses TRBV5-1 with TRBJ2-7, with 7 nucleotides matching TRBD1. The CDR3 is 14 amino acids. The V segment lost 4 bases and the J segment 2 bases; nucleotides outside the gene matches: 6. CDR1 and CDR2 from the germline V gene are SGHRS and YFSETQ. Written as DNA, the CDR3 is TGCGCCAGCAGCCTAGGGACAGAGACCTACGAGCAGTACTTC. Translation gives CASSLGTETYEQYF.

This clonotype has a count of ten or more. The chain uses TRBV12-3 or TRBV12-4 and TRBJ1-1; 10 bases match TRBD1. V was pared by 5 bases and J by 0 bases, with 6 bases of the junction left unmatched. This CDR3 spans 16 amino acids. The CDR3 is CASSPGQGTMNTEAFF. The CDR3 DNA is TGTGCCAGCAGTCCGGGACAGGGGACCATGAACACTGAAGCTTTCTTT.

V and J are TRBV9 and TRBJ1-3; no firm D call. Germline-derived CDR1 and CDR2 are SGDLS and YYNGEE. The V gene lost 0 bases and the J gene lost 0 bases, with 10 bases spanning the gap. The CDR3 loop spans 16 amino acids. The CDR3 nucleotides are TGTGCCAGCAGCGTAGCATACCGGAGCTCTGGAAACACCATATATTTT. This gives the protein CASSVAYRSSGNTIYF.

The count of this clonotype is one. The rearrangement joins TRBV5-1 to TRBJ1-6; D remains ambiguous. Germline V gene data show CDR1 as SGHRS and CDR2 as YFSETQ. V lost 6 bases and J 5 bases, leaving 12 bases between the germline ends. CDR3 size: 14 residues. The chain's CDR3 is CASMERGDNSPLHF. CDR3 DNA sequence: TGCGCCAGCATGGAACGGGGAGATAATTCACCCCTCCACTTT.

CDR3 region: CASRLDTEQYF. The CDR3 nucleotides read TGTGCCAGCAGGTTAGACACGGAACAGTACTTC. The J gene is TRBJ2-5, the V gene TRBV6-4; no firm D call. This CDR3 region has 11 residues. The ends were cut back, 6 bases at V and 11 bases at J, with 13 bases in the middle. CDR1 is MRHNA, CDR2 SNTAGT, per germline.

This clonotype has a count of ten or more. This chain's CDR3 is CASSQTGAGELFF. The CDR3 DNA is TGCGCCAGCAGCCAAACAGGGGCCGGGGAGCTGTTTTTT. The rearrangement uses TRBV4-3 and TRBJ2-2, with 7 bases identical to TRBD1. Losses at the gene ends were 2 bases for V and 6 bases for J; bases not matched to a gene: 0. The length of the CDR3 is 13 residues. Germline loops: CDR1 LGHNA, CDR2 YSLEER.

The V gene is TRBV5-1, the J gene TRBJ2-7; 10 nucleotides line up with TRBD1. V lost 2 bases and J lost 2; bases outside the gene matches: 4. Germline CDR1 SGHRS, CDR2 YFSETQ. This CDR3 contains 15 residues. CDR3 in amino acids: CASSFSGTGAYEQYF. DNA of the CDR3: TGCGCCAGCAGCTTTTCCGGGACAGGGGCCTACGAGCAGTACTTC.

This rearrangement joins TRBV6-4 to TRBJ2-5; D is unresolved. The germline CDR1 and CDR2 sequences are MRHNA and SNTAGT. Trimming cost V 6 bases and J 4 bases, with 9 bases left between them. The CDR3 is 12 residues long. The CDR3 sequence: CASRSLRETQYF. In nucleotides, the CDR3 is TGTGCCAGCAGAAGCCTACGAGAGACCCAGTACTTC.

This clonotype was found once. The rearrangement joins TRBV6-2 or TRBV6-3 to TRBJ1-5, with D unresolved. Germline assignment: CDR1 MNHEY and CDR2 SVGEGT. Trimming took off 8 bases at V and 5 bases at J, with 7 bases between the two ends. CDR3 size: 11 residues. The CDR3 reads CASESYQPQHF. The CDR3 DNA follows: TGTGCCAGCGAGAGCTATCAGCCCCAGCATTTT.

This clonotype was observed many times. In nucleotides, the CDR3 is TGTGCCAGCAGCCCTGGACAGGGGACCCCAGCCAAAAACATTCAGTACTTC. Its translation is CASSPGQGTPAKNIQYF. This chain uses TRBV27 with TRBJ2-4; 9 nucleotides agree with TRBD1. This CDR3 contains 17 residues. Germline-derived CDR1 and CDR2 are MNHEY and SMNVEV (reference sequence). Trimming cost V 6 bases and J 0 bases; bases outside gene matches: 9.

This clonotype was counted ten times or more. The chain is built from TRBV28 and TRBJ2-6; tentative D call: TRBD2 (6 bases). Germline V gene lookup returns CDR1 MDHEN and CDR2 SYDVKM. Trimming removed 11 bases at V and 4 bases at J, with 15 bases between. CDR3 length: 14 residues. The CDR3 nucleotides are TGTGCCGGCTCAACGGGGAGGGGGGCCAACGTCCTGACTTTC. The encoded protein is CAGSTGRGANVLTF.

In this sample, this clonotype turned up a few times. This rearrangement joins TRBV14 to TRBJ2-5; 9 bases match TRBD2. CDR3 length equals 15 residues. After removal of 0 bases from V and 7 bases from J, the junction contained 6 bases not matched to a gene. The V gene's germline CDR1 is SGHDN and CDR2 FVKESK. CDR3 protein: CASSQDSGSAWTQYF. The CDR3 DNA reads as TGTGCCAGCAGCCAAGATAGCGGGAGTGCGTGGACCCAGTACTTC.

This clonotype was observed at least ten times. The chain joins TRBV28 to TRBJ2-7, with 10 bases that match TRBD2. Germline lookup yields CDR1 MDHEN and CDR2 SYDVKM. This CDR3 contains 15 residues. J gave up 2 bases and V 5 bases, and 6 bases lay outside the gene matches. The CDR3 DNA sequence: TGTGCCAGCAGTCCCCCTAGCGGGAGCGCCTACGAGCAGTACTTC. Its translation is CASSPPSGSAYEQYF.

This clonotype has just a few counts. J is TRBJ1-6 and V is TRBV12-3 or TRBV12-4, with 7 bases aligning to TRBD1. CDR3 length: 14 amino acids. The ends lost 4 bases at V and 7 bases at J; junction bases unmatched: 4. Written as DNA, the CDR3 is TGTGCCAGCAGTTCCGGGACAGCCAATTCACCCCTCCACTTT. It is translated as CASSSGTANSPLHF.

For the CDR3, the DNA is TGTGCCAGCAGCTTAGATTACAGGGAGGGTGGAACCCAGTACTTC. Its translation: CASSLDYREGGTQYF. The chain couples TRBV11-2 to TRBJ2-5, with D possibly matching TRBD2 (7 bases). The V end was cut by 0 bases, the J end by 8 bases, with 16 bases between. The CDR3 runs to 15 residues. The germline CDR1 and CDR2 sequences are SGHAT and FQNNGV.

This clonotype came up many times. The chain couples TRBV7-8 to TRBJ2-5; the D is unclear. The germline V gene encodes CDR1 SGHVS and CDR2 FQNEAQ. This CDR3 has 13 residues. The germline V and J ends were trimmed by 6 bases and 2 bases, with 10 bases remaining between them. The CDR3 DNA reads TGTGCCAGCAGGAGGACGGAACAAGAGACCCAGTACTTC. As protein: CASRRTEQETQYF.

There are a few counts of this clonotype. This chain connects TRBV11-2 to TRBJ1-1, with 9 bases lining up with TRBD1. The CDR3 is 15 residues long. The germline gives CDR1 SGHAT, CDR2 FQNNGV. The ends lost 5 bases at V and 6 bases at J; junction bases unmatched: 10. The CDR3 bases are TGTGCCAGCAGCCATACCGGGACAGGGTTTGCTGAAGCTTTCTTT. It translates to CASSHTGTGFAEAFF.

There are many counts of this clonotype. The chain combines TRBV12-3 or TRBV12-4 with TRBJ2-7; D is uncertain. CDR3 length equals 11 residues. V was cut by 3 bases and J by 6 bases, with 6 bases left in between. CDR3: CASSLAIEQYF. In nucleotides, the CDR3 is TGTGCCAGCAGTTTGGCCATCGAGCAGTACTTC.